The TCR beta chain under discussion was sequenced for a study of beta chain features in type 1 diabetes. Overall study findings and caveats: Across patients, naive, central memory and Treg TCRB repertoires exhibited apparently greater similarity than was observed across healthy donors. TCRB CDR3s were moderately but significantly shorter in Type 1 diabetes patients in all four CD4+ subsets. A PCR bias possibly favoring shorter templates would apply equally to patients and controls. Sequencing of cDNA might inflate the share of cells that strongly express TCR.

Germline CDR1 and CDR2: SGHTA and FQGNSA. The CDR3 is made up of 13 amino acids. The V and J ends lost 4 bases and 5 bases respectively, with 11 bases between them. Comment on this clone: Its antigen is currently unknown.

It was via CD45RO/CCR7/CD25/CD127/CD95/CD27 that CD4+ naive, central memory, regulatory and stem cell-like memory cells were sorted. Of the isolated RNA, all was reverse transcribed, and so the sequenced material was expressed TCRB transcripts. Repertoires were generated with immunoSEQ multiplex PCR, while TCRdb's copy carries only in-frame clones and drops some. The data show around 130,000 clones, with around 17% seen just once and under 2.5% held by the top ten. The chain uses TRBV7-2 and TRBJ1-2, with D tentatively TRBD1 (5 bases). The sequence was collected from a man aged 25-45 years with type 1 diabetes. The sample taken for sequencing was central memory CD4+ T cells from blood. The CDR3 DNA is TGTGCCAGCAGCTCAGGGCAGGAGTATGGCTACACCTTC. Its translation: CASSSGQEYGYTF.